This TCR beta chain was sequenced for a study of human T cells and chemical hapten exposure. The time point was: pre-sensitization, week 0. Treatment specified: therapeutic diphenylcyclopropenone sensitization with weekly scalp DPC. The total RNA was obtained from whole blood that was not fractionated. TCRdb called the RACE reads again in MiXCR, with one record for every CDR3 protein. The table shows 300,000 to 450,000 distinct CDR3 sequences, with roughly 4.6% occurring only once. Germline V gene lookup returns CDR1 SGDLS and CDR2 YYNGEE. The ends were cut back, 2 bases at V and 4 bases at J, with 9 bases in the middle. This CDR3 contains 13 residues. This clonotype was observed at least ten times.

The material sequenced was whole blood, taken in connection with sensitization to the hapten diphenylcyclopropenone (DPC). The sequence derives from a woman aged 45-65 years with alopecia areata. Some clones in this sample may be carry-over from other donors' samples. The chain joins TRBV9 to TRBJ1-1, with D hard to call. DNA of the CDR3: TGTGCCAGCAGCGTTGCTGAGGGCACTGAAGCTTTCTTT. This codes for CASSVAEGTEAFF.